The 4 T cell receptor beta chains below come from one sample, sequenced in a study of cytomegalovirus exposure and HLA in healthy donors (dated by TCRdb to about 2017). Library preparation was by the immunoSEQ multiplex PCR assay. For the multiplex PCR, a mixture combining 60 forward primers for TCR Vbeta segments and 13 reverse primers for TCR Jbeta segments was used. The table comes from immuneACCESS by way of TCRdb, which keeps in-frame sequences with V and J called. Part of the clones is missing from these tables; in studies checked, under half for an unresolved V gene and the rest for unknown reasons. Counted in this sample were 90,000 to 100,000 clones; around 70% of them appeared once. Clones ranked in the top ten supply 2.5% to 3% of the sample. What was sequenced was PBMCs. Receptors originate from a man aged 50-60 years in good health and CMV-seronegative.

This chain links TRBV7-9 with TRBJ2-7; D is perhaps TRBD2 (6 bases). Germline assignment: CDR1 SEHNR and CDR2 FQNEAQ (reference sequence). CDR3 length: 12 residues. V was shortened by 6 bases and J by 5 bases, with 11 bases between the two germline ends. CDR3 sequence reads: CASRPGGDEQYF. The CDR3 nucleotides are TGTGCCAGCAGACCCGGCGGGGACGAGCAGTACTTC.

This rearrangement joins TRBV7-9 to TRBJ1-1, with no clear D. The CDR3 loop spans 14 amino acids. Germline V CDR1 and CDR2: SEHNR, FQNEAQ (reference sequence). The ends were cut back, 1 base at V and 0 bases at J, with 6 bases in the middle. CDR3 DNA: TGTGCCAGCAGCTTAGACAGAATGAACACTGAAGCTTTCTTT. It codes for CASSLDRMNTEAFF.

This chain connects TRBV7-8 to TRBJ2-7; TRBD1 matches at 7 bases. Germline V gene sequence: CDR1 SGHVS, CDR2 FQNEAQ. CDR3 length equals 13 residues. J gave up 6 bases and V 5 bases, and 7 bases lay outside the gene matches. The CDR3 nucleotides read TGTGCCAGCAGCATATCCGAGGGGGCCGAGCAGTACTTC. This sequence encodes CASSISEGAEQYF.

The chain is built from TRBV2 and TRBJ2-3, with D possibly being TRBD2 (5 bases). The CDR3 is 13 residues long. V lost 5 bases to trimming and J lost 3 bases, with 9 bases between them. Germline assignment: CDR1 SNHLY and CDR2 FYNNEI. The CDR3 DNA is TGTGCCAGCAGTTTAGCGTTTACAGATACGCAGTATTTT. It is translated as CASSLAFTDTQYF.